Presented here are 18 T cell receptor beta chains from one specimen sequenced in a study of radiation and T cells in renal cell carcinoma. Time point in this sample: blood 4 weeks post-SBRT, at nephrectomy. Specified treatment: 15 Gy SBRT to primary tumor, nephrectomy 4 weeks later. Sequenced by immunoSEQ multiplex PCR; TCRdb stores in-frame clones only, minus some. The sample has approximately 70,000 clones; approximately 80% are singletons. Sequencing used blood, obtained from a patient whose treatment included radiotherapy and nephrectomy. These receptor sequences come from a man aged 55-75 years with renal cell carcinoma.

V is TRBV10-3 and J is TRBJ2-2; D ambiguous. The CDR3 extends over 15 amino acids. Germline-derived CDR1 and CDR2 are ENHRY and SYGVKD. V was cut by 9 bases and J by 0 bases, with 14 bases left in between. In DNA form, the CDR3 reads TGTGCCATTAAAATTTCATCCGCGAACACCGGGGAGCTGTTTTTT. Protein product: CAIKISSANTGELFF.

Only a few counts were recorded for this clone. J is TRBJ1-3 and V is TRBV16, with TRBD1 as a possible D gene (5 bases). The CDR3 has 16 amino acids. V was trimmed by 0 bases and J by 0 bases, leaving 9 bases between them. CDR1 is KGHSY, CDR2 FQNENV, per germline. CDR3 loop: CASSQSEGYSGNTIYF. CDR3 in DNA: TGTGCCAGCAGCCAATCTGAGGGGTACTCTGGAAACACCATATATTTT. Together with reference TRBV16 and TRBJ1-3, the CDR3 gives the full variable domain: GEEVAQTPKHLVRGEGQKAKLYCAPIKGHSYVFWYQQVLKNEFKFLISFQNENVFDETGMPKERFSAKCLPNSPCSLEIQATKLEDSAVYFCASSQSEGYSGNTIYFGEGSWLTVV.

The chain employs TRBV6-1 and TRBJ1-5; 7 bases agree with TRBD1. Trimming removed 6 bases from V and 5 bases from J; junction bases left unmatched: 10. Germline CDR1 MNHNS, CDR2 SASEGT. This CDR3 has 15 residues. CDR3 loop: CASRQRGQGDQPQHF. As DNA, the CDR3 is TGTGCCAGCAGACAAAGGGGGCAGGGGGATCAGCCCCAGCATTTT.

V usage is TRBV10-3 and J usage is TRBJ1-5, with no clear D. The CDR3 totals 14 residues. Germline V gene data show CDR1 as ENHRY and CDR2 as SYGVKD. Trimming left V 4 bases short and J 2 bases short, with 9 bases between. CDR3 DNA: TGTGCCATCAGTGGGCAGCATGGCAATCAGCCCCAGCATTTT. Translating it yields CAISGQHGNQPQHF.

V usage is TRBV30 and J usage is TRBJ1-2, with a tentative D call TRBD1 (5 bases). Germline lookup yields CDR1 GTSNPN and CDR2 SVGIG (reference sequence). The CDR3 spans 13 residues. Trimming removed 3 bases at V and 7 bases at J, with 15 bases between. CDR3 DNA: TGTGCCTGGAGGCCAGGGACTGCTGGTGGCTACACCTTC. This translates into CAWRPGTAGGYTF.

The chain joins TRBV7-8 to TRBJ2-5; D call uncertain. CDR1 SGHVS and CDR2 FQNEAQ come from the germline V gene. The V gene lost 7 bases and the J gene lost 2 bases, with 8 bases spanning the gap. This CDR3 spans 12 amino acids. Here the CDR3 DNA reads TGTGCCAGCAACGACATTCAAGAGACCCAGTACTTC. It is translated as CASNDIQETQYF.

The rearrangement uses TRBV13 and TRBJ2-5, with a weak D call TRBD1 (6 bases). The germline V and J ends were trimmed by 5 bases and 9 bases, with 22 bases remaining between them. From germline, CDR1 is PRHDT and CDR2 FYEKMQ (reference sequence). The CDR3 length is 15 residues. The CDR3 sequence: CASSPKKQGDLAQYF. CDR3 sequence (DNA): TGTGCCAGCAGCCCGAAGAAACAGGGTGATTTGGCCCAGTACTTC.

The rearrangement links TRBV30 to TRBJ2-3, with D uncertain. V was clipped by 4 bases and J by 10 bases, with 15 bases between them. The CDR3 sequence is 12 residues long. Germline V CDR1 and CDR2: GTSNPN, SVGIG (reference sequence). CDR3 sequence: CAWTLGRRAQYF. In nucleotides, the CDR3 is TGTGCCTGGACCCTCGGACGAAGGGCGCAGTATTTT.

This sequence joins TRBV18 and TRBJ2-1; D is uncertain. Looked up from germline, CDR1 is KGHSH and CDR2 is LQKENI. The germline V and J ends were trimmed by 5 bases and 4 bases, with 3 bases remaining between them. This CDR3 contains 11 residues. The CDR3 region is CASSEYNEQFF. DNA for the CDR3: TGTGCCAGCTCAGAATACAATGAGCAGTTCTTC.

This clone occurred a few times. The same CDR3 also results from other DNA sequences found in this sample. CDR3 sequence (DNA): TGTGCCAGCAGTTACGGGGGTAGCACAGATACGCAGTATTTT. Translation: CASSYGGSTDTQYF. The V and J genes are TRBV6-5 and TRBJ2-3; D may match TRBD1 or TRBD2 (5 bases each). Per germline, CDR1 MNHEY and CDR2 SVGAGI. The CDR3 is 14 amino acids. Trimming shortened V by 2 bases and J by 0 bases, and 6 bases separated the two germline ends.

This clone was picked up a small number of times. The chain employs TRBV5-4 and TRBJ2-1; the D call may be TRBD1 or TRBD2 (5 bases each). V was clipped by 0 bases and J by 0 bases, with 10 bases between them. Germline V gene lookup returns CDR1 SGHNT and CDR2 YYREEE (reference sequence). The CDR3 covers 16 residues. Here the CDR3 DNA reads TGTGCCAGCAGCTTGGGGGGGAAAAGCTCCTACAATGAGCAGTTCTTC. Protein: CASSLGGKSSYNEQFF.

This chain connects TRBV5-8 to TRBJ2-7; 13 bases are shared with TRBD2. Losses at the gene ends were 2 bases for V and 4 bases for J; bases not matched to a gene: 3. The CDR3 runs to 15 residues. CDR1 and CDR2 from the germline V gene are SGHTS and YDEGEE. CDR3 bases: TGTGCCAGCAGCTTAGGACTAGCGGGAGCTTACGAGCAGTACGTC. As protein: CASSLGLAGAYEQYV.

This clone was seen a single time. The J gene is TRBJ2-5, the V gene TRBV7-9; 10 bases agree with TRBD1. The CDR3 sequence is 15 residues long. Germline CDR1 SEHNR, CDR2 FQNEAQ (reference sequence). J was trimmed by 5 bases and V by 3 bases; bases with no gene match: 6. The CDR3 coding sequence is TGTGCCAGCAGCTTGAGACAGGGGGCATGGGAGACCCAGTACTTC. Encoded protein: CASSLRQGAWETQYF.

The CDR3 nucleotides read TGCGTGCGGTACGAGCAGTACGTC. This codes for CVRYEQYV. The chain is built from TRBV4-1 and TRBJ2-7; no clear D. The CDR3 covers 8 residues. Looked up from germline, CDR1 is MGHRA and CDR2 is YSYEKL.

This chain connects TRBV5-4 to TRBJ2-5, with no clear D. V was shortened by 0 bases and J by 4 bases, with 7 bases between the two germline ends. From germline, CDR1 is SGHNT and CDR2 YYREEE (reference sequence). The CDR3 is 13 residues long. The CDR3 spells CASSLEPLETQYF. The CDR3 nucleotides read TGTGCCAGCAGCTTGGAACCGTTAGAGACCCAGTACTTC.

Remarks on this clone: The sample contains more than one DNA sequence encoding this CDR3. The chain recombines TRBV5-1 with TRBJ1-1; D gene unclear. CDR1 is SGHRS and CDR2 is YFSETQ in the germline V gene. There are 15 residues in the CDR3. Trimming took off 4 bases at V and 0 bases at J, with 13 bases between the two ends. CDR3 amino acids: CASSNPGSLNTEAFF. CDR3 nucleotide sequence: TGCGCCAGCAGCAATCCGGGCAGCTTGAACACTGAAGCTTTCTTT.

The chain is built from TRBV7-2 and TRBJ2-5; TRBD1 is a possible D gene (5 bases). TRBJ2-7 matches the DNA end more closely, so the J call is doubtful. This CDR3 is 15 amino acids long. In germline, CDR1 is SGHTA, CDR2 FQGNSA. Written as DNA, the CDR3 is TGTGCCAGCAGCTTGGGGCAGGGTCCCCCCTACGAGCAGTACTTC. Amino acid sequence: CASSLGQGPPYEQYF.

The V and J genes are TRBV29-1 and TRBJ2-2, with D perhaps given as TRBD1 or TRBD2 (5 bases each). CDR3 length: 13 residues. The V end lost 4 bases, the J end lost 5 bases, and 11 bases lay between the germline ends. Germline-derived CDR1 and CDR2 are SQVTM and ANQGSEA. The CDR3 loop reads CSVVIGATGELFF. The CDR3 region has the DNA TGCAGCGTTGTAATCGGGGCGACCGGGGAGCTGTTTTTT.